This T cell receptor (beta chain) was captured by sequencing in a study of T cell clonotyping in hematopoietic cell transplantation. The ends were cut back, 3 bases at V and 6 bases at J, with 17 bases in the middle. The germline CDR1 and CDR2 sequences are SGHRS and YFSETQ. The CDR3 length is 15 residues. Notes on the study in general: Without cell sorting, CD4 versus CD8 contributions remain unresolved. After transplant, recipient diversity fell while pathologically expanded clonotypes grew through day 180.

The assay was immunoSEQ multiplex PCR, and TCRdb's table has in-frame clones only and misses some. Among tens of thousands of clones listed, about 90% were seen once. Of note for this clone: Its antigen is unknown.

The clonotype originates from a woman aged 40 to 50 in good health. Some clones in this sample may be carry-over from other donors' samples. The V gene is TRBV5-1, the J gene TRBJ2-3; D gene uncertain. Sequenced material: peripheral blood mononuclear cells. CDR3 sequence (DNA): TGCGCCAGCAGCTCGGAACCCCAGTTGCGGGATACGCAGTATTTT. Amino acids: CASSSEPQLRDTQYF.